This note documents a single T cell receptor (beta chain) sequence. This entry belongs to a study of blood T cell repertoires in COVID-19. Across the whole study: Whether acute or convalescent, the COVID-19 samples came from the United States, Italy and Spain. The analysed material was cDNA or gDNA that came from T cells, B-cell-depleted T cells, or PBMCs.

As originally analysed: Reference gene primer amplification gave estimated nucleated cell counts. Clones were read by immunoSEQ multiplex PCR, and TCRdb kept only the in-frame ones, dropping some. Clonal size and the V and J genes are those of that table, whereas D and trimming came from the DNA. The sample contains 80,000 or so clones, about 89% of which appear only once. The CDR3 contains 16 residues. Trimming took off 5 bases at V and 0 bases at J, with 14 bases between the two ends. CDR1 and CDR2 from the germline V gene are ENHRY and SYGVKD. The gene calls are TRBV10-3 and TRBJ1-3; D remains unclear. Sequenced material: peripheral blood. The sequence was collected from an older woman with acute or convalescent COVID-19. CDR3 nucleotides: TGTGCCATCAGTCTCGAACTGAGGGACTCTGGAAACACCATATATTTT. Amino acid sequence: CAISLELRDSGNTIYF.